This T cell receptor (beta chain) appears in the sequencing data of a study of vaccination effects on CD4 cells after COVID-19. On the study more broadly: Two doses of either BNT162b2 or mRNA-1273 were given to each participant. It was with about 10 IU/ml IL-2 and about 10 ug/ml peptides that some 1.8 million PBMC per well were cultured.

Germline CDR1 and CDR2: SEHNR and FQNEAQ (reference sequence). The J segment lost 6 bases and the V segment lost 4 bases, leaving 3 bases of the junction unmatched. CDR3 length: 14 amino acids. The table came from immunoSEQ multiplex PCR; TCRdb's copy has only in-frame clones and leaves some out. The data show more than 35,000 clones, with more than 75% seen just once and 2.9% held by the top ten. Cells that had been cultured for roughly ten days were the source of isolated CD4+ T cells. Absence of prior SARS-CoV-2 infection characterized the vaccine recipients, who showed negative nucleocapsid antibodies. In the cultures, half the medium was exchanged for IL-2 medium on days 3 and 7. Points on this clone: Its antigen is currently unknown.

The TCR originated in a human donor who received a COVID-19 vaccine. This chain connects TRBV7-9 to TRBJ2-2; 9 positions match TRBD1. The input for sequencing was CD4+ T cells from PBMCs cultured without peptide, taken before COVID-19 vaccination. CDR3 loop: CASSWTGAAGELFF. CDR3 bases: TGTGCCAGCAGCTGGACAGGGGCGGCCGGGGAGCTGTTTTTT.